This T cell receptor beta chain was documented in a study of T cell changes during pregnancy in multiple sclerosis. The assay was immunoSEQ multiplex PCR, and TCRdb's table has in-frame clones only and misses some. The table lists 28,000 or so clones, around 88% of them singletons. This clone was recorded only once. The starting material was CD4+ T cells from peripheral blood mononuclear cells, obtained in the first trimester of pregnancy. This clonotype originated in a female donor in good health, enrolled as a control in a pregnancy study.

CDR3 loop: CASRVEYTIYF. The CDR3 bases are TGTGCCAGCAGGGTTGAGTACACCATATATTTT. V is TRBV6-1 and J is TRBJ1-3, with unresolved D. This CDR3 spans 11 amino acids. Germline CDR1 MNHNS, CDR2 SASEGT. Trimming removed 6 bases from V and 8 bases from J, with 8 bases in between.